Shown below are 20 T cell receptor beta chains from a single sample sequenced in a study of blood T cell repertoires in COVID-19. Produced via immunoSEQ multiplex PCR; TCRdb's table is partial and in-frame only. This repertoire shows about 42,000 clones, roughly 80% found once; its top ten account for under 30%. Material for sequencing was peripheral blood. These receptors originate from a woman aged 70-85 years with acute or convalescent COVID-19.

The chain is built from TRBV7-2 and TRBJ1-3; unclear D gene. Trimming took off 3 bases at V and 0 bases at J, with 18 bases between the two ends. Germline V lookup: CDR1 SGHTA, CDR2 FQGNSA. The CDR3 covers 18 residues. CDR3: CASSFGLGGIHSGNTIYF. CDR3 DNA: TGTGCCAGCAGCTTTGGTTTGGGAGGGATACACTCTGGAAACACCATATATTTT.

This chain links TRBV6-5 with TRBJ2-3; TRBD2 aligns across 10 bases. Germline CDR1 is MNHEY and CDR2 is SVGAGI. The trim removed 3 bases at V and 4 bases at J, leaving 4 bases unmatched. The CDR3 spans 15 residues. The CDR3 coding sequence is TGTGCCAGCAGTTATTTCCTAGCGGGAGCAGATACGCAGTATTTT. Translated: CASSYFLAGADTQYF.

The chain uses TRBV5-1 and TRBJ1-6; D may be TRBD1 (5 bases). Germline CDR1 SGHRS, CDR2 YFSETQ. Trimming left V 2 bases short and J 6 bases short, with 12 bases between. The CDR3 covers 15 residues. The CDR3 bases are TGCGCCAGCAGCTTTGATACAGGACCTAATTCACCCCTCCACTTT. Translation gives CASSFDTGPNSPLHF.

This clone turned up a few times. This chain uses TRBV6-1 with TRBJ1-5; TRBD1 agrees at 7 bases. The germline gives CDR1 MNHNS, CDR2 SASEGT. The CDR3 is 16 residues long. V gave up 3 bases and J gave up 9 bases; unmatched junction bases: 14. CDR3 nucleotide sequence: TGTGCCAGCAGTGATCGACAGGGAAGGGGTAGTGGGCCCCAGCATTTT. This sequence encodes CASSDRQGRGSGPQHF.

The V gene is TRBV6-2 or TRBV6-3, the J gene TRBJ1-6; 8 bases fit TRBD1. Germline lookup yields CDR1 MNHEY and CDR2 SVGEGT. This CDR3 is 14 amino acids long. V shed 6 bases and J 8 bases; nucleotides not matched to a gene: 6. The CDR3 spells CASSPQGAYSPLHF. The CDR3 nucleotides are TGTGCCAGCAGCCCCCAGGGGGCCTATTCACCCCTCCACTTT.

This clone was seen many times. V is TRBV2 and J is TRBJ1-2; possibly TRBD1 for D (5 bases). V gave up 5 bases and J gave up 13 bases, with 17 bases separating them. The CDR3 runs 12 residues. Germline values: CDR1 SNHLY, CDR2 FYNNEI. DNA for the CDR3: TGTGCCAGCAGTCATCGGGGGGAACATACCACCTTC. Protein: CASSHRGEHTTF.

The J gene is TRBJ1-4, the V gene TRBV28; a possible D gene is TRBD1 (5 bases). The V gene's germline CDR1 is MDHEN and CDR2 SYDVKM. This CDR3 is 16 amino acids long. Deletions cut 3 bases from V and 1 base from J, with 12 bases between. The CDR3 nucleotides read TGTGCCAGCAGTTTGAGTTGGGGCCGAACTAATGAAAAACTGTTTTTT. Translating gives CASSLSWGRTNEKLFF.

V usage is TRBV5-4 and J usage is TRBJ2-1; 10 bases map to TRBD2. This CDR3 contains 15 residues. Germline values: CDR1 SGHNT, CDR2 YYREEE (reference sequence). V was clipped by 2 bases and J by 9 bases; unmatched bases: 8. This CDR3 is CASSLQREGRSEQFF. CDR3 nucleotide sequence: TGTGCCAGCAGCTTACAGCGGGAGGGCCGCAGTGAGCAGTTCTTC.

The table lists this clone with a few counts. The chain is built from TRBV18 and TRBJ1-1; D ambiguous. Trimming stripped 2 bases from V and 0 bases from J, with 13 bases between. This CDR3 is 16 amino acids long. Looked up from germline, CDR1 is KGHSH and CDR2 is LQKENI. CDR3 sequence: CASSPSRFSMNTEAFF. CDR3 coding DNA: TGTGCCAGCTCACCATCGCGGTTCAGCATGAACACTGAAGCTTTCTTT.

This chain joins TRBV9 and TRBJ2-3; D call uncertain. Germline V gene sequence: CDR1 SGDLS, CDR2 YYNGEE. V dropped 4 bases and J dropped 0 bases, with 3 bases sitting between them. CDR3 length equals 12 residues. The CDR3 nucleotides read TGTGCCAGCAGCAGCAGCACAGATACGCAGTATTTT. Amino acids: CASSSSTDTQYF.

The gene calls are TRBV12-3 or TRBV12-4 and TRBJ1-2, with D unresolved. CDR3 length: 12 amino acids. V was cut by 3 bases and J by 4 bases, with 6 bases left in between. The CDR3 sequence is CASSFSGYGYTF. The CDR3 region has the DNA TGTGCCAGCAGTTTTAGCGGCTATGGCTACACCTTC.

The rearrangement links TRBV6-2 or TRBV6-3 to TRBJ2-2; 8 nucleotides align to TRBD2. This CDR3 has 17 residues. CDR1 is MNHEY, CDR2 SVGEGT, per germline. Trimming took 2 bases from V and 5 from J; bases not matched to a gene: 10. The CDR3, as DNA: TGTGCCAGCAGTTACCAGTCGGGGGGGCCGGAGACCGGGGAGCTGTTTTTT. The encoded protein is CASSYQSGGPETGELFF.

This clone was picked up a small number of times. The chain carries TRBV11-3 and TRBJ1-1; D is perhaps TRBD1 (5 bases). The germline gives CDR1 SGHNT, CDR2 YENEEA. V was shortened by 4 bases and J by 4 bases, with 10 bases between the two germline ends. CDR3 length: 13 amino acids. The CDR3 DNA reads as TGTGCCAGCAGCTCACGGGGGGGCACTGAAGCTTTCTTT. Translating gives CASSSRGGTEAFF.

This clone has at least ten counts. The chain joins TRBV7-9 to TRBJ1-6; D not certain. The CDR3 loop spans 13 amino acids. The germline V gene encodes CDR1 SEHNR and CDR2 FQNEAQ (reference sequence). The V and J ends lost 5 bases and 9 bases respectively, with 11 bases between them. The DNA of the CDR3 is TGTGCCAGCAGCCCCGAGCAAGCTTCACCCCTCCACTTT. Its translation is CASSPEQASPLHF.

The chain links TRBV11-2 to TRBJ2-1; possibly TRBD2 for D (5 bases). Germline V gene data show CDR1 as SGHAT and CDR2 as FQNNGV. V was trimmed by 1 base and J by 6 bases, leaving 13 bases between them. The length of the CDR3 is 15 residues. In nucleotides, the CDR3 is TGTGCCAGCAGCTTAGCGACCCACGGGGTCAATGAGCAGTTCTTC. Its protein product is CASSLATHGVNEQFF. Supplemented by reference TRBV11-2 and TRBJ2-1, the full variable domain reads EAGVAQSPRYKIIEKRQSVAFWCNPISGHATLYWYQQILGQGPKLLIQFQNNGVVDDSQLPKDRFSAERLKGVDSTLKIQPAKLEDSAVYLCASSLATHGVNEQFFGPGTRLTVL.

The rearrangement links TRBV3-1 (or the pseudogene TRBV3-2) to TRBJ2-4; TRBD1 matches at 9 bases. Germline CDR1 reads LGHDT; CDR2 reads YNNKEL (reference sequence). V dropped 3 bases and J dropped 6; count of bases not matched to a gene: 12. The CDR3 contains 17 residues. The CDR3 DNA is TGTGCCAGCAGCCACCATCCCACAGGGGGCGCAGGAAACATTCAGTACTTC. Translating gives CASSHHPTGGAGNIQYF.

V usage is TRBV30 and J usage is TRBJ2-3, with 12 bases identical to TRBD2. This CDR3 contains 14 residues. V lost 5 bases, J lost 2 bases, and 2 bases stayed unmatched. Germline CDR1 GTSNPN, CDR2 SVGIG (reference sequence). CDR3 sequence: CAWGLAGLTDTQYF. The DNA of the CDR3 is TGTGCCTGGGGACTAGCGGGACTCACAGATACGCAGTATTTT.

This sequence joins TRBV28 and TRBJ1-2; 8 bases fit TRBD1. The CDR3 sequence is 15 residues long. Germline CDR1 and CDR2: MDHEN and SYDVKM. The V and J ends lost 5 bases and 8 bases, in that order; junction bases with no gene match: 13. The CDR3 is CASSTPDRVLKGYTF. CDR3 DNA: TGTGCCAGCAGTACCCCGGACAGGGTGTTGAAAGGCTACACCTTC.

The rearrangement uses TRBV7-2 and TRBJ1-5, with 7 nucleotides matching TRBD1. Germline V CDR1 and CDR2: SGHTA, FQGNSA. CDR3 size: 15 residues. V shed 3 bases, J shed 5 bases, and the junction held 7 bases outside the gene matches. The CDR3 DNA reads TGTGCCAGCAGCTTGGCTCAGGGGGGAGATCAGCCCCAGCATTTT. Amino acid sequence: CASSLAQGGDQPQHF.

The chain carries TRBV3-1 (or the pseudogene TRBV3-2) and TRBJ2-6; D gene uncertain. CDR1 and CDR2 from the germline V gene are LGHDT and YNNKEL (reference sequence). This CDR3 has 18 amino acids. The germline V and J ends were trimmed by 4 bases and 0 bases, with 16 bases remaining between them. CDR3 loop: CASSRVTYVSSGANVLTF. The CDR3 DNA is TGTGCCAGCAGCCGAGTTACTTACGTGTCCTCTGGGGCCAACGTCCTGACTTTC.